This TCR beta chain was retrieved from a study of blood T cell repertoires in COVID-19. Across the whole study: Sites in the United States, Italy and Spain provided acute and convalescent COVID-19 samples. Sample material is recorded as cDNA or gDNA derived from T cells, B-cell-depleted T cells, or PBMCs.

This clone was found a few times. The data were produced by immunoSEQ multiplex PCR, yet TCRdb's version contains in-frame clones alone and is incomplete. The sample lists about 68,000 clones; about 74% were seen once. J was trimmed by 3 bases and V by 0 bases; bases with no gene match: 0. Looked up from germline, CDR1 is KGHSH and CDR2 is LQKENI. This CDR3 is built from 14 residues. V and J are TRBV18 and TRBJ2-7; the match to TRBD1 covers 9 bases. This clonotype originated in a human donor in a cohort sampled during active COVID-19. The specimen was peripheral blood. As DNA, the CDR3 is TGTGCCAGCTCACCACCGACAGGGGGCTACGAGCAGTACTTC. This translates into CASSPPTGGYEQYF.